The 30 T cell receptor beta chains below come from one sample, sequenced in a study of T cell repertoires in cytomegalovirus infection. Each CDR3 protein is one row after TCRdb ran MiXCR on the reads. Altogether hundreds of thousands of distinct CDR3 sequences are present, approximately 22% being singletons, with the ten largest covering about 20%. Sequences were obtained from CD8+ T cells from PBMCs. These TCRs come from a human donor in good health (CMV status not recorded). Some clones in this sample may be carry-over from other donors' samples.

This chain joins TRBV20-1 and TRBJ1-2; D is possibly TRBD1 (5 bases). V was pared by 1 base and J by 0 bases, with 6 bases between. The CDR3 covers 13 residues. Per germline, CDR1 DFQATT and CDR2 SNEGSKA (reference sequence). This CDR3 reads CSARGGTNYGYTF. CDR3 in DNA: TGCAGTGCTAGAGGGGGCACTAACTATGGCTACACCTTC.

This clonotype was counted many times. The CDR3 reads CASSLGTSGGGTQYF. The CDR3 DNA is TGTGCCAGCAGTCTCGGGACTAGCGGGGGAGGGACCCAGTACTTC. The chain employs TRBV28 and TRBJ2-5; TRBD2 aligns across 14 bases. Trimming cost V 5 bases and J 7 bases; bases outside gene matches: 6. The CDR3 covers 15 residues. Germline V lookup: CDR1 MDHEN, CDR2 SYDVKM. Full variable domain (remainder filled in from reference TRBV28 and TRBJ2-5): DVKVTQSSRYLVKRTGEKVFLECVQDMDHENMFWYRQDPGLGLRLIYFSYDVKMKEKGDIPEGYSVSREKKERFSLILESASTNQTSMYLCASSLGTSGGGTQYFGPGTRLLVL.

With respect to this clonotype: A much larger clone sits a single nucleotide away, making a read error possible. For the CDR3, the DNA is TGTGCCCGCAGCTTAGCACGAGGGGGGAATGAAAAACTGTTTTTT. Translation gives CARSLARGGNEKLFF. The chain joins TRBV7-6 to TRBJ1-4; a possible D gene is TRBD1 (6 bases). The CDR3 extends over 15 amino acids. Germline V CDR1 and CDR2: SGHVS, FNYEAQ.

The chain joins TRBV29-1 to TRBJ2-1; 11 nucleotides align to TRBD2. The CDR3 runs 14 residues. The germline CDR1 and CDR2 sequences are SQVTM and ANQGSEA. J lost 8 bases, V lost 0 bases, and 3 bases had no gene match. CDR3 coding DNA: TGCAGCGTTGAAGAGGGGACTAGCGGCGATGAGCAGTTCTTC. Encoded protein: CSVEEGTSGDEQFF.

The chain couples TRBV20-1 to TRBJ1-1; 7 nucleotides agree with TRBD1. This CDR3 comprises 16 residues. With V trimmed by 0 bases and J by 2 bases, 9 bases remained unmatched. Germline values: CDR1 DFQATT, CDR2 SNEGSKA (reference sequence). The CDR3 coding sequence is TGCAGTGCTAGAGATCAGGACAGGATGTCCAACACTGAAGCTTTCTTT. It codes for CSARDQDRMSNTEAFF.

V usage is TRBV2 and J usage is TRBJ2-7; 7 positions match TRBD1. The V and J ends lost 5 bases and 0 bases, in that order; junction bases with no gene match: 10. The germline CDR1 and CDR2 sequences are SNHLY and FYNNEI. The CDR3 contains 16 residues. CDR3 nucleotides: TGTGCCAGCAGTCCTACAGGGGCCCTAGACTCCTACGAGCAGTACTTC. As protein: CASSPTGALDSYEQYF.

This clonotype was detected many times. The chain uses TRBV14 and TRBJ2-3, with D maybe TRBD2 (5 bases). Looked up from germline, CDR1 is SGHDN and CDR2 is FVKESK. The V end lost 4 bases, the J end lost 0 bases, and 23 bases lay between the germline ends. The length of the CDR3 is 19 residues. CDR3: CASSPHGPWAGGSTDTQYF. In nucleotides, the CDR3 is TGTGCCAGCAGCCCACACGGCCCATGGGCGGGCGGTAGCACAGATACGCAGTATTTT.

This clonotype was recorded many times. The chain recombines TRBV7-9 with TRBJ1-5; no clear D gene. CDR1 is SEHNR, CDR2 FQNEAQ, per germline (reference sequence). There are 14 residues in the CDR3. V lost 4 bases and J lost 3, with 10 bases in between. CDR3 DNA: TGTGCCAGCAGCTCCGGTCAGTTCAATCAGCCCCAGCATTTT. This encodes CASSSGQFNQPQHF.

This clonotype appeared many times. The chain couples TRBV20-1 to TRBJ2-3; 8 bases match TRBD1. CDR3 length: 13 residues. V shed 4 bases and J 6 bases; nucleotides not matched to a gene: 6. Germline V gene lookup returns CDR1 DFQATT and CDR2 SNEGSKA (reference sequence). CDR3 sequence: CSAKGTGIDTQYF. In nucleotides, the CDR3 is TGCAGTGCTAAAGGGACAGGCATCGATACGCAGTATTTT.

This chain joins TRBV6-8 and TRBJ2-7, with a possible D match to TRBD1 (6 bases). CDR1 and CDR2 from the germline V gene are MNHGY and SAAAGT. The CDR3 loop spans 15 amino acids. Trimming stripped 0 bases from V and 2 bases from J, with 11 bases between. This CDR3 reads CASSYSWTEAYEQYF. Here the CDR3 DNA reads TGTGCCAGCAGTTACTCCTGGACAGAGGCCTACGAGCAGTACTTC.

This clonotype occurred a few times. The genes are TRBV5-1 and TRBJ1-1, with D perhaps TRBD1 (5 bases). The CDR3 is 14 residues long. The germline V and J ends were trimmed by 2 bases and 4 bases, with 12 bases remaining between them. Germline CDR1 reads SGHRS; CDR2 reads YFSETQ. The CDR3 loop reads CASSLGPGATEAFF. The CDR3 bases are TGCGCCAGCAGCTTAGGCCCTGGGGCCACTGAAGCTTTCTTT.

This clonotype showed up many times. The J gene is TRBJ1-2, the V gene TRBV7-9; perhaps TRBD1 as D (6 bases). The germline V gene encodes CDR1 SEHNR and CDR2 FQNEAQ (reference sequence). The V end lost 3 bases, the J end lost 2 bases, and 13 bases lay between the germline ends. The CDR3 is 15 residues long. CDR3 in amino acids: CASSFSPDRNYGYTF. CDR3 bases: TGTGCCAGCAGCTTCTCACCTGACAGGAACTATGGCTACACCTTC.

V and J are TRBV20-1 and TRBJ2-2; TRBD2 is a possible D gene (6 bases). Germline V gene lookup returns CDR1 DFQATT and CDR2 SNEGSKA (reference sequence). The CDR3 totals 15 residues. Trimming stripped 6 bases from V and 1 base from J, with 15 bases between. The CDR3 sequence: CSAIDRDWNTGELFF. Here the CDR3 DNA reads TGCAGTGCCATTGACCGGGACTGGAACACCGGGGAGCTGTTTTTT.

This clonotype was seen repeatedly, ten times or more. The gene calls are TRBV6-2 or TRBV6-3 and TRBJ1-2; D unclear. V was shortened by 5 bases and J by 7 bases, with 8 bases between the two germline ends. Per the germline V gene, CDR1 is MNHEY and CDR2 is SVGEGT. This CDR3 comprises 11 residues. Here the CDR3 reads CASSPRGGYTF. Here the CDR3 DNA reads TGTGCCAGCAGTCCACGGGGTGGCTACACCTTC.

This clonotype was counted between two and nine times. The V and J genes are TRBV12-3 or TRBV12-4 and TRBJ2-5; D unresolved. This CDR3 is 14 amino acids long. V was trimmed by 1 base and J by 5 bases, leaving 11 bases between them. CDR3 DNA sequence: TGTGCCAGCAGTTTAGGGCCCGACCCCGAGACCCAGTACTTC. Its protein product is CASSLGPDPETQYF.

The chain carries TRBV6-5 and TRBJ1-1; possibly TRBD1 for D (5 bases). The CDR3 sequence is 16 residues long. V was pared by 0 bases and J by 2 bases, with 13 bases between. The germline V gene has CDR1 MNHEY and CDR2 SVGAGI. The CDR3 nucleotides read TGTGCCAGCAGTTACTCAGGGGACCCATCAAACACTGAAGCTTTCTTT. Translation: CASSYSGDPSNTEAFF.

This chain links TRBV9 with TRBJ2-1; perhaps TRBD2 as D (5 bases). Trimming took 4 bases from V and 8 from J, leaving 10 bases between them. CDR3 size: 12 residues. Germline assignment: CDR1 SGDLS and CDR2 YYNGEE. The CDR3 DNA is TGTGCCAGCAGCCCCAGCGGTTATGAGCAGTTCTTC. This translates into CASSPSGYEQFF.

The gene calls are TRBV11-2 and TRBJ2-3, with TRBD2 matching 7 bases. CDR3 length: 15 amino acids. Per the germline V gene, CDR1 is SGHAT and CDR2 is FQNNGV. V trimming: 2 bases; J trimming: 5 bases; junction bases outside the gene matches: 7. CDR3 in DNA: TGTGCCAGCAGCTTACTAAGCGGGGACCTAGATACGCAGTATTTT. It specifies CASSLLSGDLDTQYF. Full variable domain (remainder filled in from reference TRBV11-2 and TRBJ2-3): EAGVAQSPRYKIIEKRQSVAFWCNPISGHATLYWYQQILGQGPKLLIQFQNNGVVDDSQLPKDRFSAERLKGVDSTLKIQPAKLEDSAVYLCASSLLSGDLDTQYFGPGTRLTVL.

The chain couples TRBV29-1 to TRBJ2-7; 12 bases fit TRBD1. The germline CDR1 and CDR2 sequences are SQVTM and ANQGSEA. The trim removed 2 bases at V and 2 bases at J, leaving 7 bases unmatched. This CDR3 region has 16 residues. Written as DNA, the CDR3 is TGCAGCGTTGAACCAGGGGGACAGGGGGCCCCCTACGAGCAGTACTTC. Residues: CSVEPGGQGAPYEQYF.

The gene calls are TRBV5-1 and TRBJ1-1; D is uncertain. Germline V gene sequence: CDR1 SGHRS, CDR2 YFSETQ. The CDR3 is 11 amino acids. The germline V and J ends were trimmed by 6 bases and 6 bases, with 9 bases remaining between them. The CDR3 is CASILQAEAFF. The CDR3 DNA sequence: TGCGCCAGCATTCTACAAGCTGAAGCTTTCTTT. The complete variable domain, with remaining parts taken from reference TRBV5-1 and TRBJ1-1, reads KAGVTQTPRYLIKTRGQQVTLSCSPISGHRSVSWYQQTPGQGLQFLFEYFSETQRNKGNFPGRFSGRQFSNSRSEMNVSTLELGDSALYLCASILQAEAFFGQGTRLTVV.

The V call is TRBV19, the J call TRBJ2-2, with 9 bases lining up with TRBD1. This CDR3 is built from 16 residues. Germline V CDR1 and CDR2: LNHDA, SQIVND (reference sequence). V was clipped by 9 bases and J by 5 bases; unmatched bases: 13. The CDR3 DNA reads TGTGCCAGCCACTCCCGGGACAGGGCGGAGACCGGGGAGCTGTTTTTT. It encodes CASHSRDRAETGELFF.

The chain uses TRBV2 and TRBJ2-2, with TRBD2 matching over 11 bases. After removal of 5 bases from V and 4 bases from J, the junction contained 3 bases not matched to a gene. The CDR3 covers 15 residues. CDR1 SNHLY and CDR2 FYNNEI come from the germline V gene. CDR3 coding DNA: TGTGCCAGCAGTCGTAGCGGGGGGGCCACCGGGGAGCTGTTTTTT. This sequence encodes CASSRSGGATGELFF.

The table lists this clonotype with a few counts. CDR3 bases: TGTGCCAGCAGTGAATTCGTGGGGGGACAAGGCGAGCAGTTCTTC. It specifies CASSEFVGGQGEQFF. V usage is TRBV25-1 and J usage is TRBJ2-1; D may be TRBD1 or TRBD2 (6 bases each). The germline gives CDR1 MGHDK, CDR2 SYGVNS. V lost 1 base, J lost 10 bases, and 17 bases lay in between. This CDR3 has 15 residues.

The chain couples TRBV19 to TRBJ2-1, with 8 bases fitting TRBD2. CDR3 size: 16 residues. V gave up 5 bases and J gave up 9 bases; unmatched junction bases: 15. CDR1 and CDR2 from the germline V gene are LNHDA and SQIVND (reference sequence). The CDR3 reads CASSPLGGGGGGEQFF. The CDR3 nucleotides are TGTGCCAGTAGTCCGCTCGGGGGGGGCGGGGGTGGTGAGCAGTTCTTC.

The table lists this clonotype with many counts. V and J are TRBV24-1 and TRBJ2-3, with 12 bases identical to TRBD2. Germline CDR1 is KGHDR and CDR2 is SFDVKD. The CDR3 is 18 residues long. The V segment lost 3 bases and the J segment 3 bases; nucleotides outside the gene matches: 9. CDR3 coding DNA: TGTGCCACCAGTGATACTAGCGGGGGGTCCGGGGCAACAGATACGCAGTATTTT. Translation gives CATSDTSGGSGATDTQYF.

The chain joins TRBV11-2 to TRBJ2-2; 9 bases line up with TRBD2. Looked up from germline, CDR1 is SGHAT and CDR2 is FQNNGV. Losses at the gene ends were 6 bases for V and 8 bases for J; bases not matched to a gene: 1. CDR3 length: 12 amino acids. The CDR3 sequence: CASRGLAGELFF. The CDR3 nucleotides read TGTGCCAGCAGGGGACTAGCTGGGGAGCTGTTTTTT.

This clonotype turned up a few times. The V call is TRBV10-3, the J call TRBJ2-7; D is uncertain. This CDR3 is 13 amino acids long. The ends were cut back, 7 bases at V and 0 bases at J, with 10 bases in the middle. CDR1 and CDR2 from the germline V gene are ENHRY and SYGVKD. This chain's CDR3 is CAINGVDSYEQYF. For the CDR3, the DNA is TGTGCCATCAATGGGGTTGACTCCTACGAGCAGTACTTC.

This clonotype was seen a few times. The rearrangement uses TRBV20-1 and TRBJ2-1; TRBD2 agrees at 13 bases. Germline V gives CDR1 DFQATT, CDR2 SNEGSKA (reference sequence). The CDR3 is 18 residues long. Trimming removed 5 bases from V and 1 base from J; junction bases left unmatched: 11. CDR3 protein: CSAPGLAGDVTSYNEQFF. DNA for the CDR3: TGCAGTGCTCCCGGACTAGCGGGGGACGTAACGTCCTACAATGAGCAGTTCTTC.

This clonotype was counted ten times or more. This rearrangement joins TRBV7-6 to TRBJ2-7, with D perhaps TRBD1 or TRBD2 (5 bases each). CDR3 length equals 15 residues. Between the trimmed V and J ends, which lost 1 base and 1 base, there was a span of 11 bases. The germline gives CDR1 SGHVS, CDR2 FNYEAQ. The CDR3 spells CASSLEGTGSYEQYF. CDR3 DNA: TGTGCCAGCAGCTTAGAAGGGACGGGATCCTACGAGCAGTACTTC. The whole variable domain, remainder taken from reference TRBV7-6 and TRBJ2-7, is GAGVSQSPRYKVTKRGQDVALRCDPISGHVSLYWYRQALGQGPEFLTYFNYEAQQDKSGLPNDRFSAERPEGSISTLTIQRTEQRDSAMYRCASSLEGTGSYEQYFGPGTRLTVT.

The CDR3 spells CASIETGANVLTF. In DNA, the CDR3 is TGTGCCAGCATTGAGACTGGGGCCAACGTCCTGACTTTC. This rearrangement joins TRBV2 to TRBJ2-6; D is undetermined. The germline V gene has CDR1 SNHLY and CDR2 FYNNEI. The V and J ends lost 7 bases and 2 bases respectively, with 6 bases between them. The CDR3 sequence is 13 residues long.